These 17 T cell receptor beta chains share one sample of origin, sequenced in a study of low-dose radiotherapy and immunotherapy resistance in tumors. The time point denotes: before trial treatment. Primers used for first-strand cDNA, a TRAV- and TRBV-specific set, covered both alpha and beta chains. Amplification of TCRs used a constant-region primer and V-primer adapter for roughly 18 PCR cycles. TCRdb processed the reads anew with MiXCR; each CDR3 protein has one entry. Among tens of thousands of distinct CDR3 sequences listed, 18% were seen once. This specimen consisted of PBMCs, obtained before treatment. The receptors derive from a male donor with prostate cancer.

At least ten counts were recorded for this clonotype. The chain uses TRBV12-3 or TRBV12-4 and TRBJ2-3; D gene ambiguous. The CDR3 runs to 14 residues. Trimming pared 3 bases from V and 3 bases from J, leaving 10 bases between. CDR3 nucleotides: TGTGCCAGCAGTTTTGGTAGGGATACAGATACGCAGTATTTT. This encodes CASSFGRDTDTQYF.

The chain uses TRBV3-1 and TRBJ2-5; maybe TRBD2 (5 bases). Germline CDR1 reads LGHDT; CDR2 reads YNNKEL (reference sequence). Trimming removed 1 base at V and 5 bases at J, with 11 bases between. The CDR3 is 14 amino acids. CDR3 sequence: CASSQVVGGETQYF. CDR3 DNA: TGTGCCAGCAGCCAAGTCGTAGGCGGGGAGACCCAGTACTTC.

The sample holds many counts of this clonotype. V is TRBV5-1 and J is TRBJ2-5, with D maybe TRBD2 (5 bases). Deletions cut 3 bases from V and 4 bases from J, with 16 bases between. This CDR3 has 15 amino acids. Germline V gene data show CDR1 as SGHRS and CDR2 as YFSETQ. The DNA of the CDR3 is TGCGCCAGCAGCTACACCGGGGAGATGGTAGAGACCCAGTACTTC. Protein product: CASSYTGEMVETQYF.

This clonotype was seen repeatedly, ten times or more. J is TRBJ2-5 and V is TRBV5-6; D is ambiguous. Trimming took off 1 base at V and 3 bases at J, with 10 bases between the two ends. In germline, CDR1 is SGHDT, CDR2 YYEEEE. CDR3 length equals 14 residues. CDR3 coding DNA: TGTGCCAGCAGCTTGACCGGCGCAAAAGAGACCCAGTACTTC. This translates into CASSLTGAKETQYF. Together with reference TRBV5-6 and TRBJ2-5, the CDR3 gives the full variable domain: DAGVTQSPTHLIKTRGQQVTLRCSPKSGHDTVSWYQQALGQGPQFIFQYYEEEERQRGNFPDRFSGHQFPNYSSELNVNALLLGDSALYLCASSLTGAKETQYFGPGTRLLVL.

This clonotype was seen at least ten times. The genes are TRBV6-2 or TRBV6-3 and TRBJ2-2; possible D gene TRBD1, 6 bases. Between the trimmed V and J ends, which lost 10 bases and 4 bases, there was a span of 10 bases. The CDR3 covers 12 residues. The V gene's germline CDR1 is MNHEY and CDR2 SVGEGT. The CDR3 reads CATEGGTGELFF. The DNA for the CDR3 is TGTGCCACCGAAGGGGGCACCGGGGAGCTGTTTTTT.

The chain carries TRBV6-2 or TRBV6-3 and TRBJ2-3, with 7 bases aligning to TRBD1. Germline V gene sequence: CDR1 MNHEY, CDR2 SVGEGT. Trimming removed 2 bases from V and 0 bases from J; junction bases left unmatched: 8. The CDR3 sequence is 17 residues long. Here the CDR3 reads CASSYVQGRGSTDTQYF. Here the CDR3 DNA reads TGTGCCAGCAGTTACGTACAGGGGAGAGGGAGCACAGATACGCAGTATTTT.

This clonotype was counted many times. A read error may produce the germline difference seen at one junction end. The CDR3 region has the DNA TGTGCCAGCAGCTTACCAGGACCCCCGAGACCCTTGATCTTC. This gives the protein CASSLPGPPRPLIF. The chain links TRBV7-2 to TRBJ2-1; D remains unclear. The CDR3 is made up of 14 amino acids. The germline gives CDR1 SGHTA, CDR2 FQGNSA. Full variable domain (remainder filled in from reference TRBV7-2 and TRBJ2-1): GAGVSQSPSNKVTEKGKDVELRCDPISGHTALYWYRQSLGQGLEFLIYFQGNSAPDKSGLPSDRFSAERTGGSVSTLTIQRTQQEDSAVYLCASSLPGPPRPLIFGPGTRLTVL.

There are many counts of this clonotype. The gene calls are TRBV29-1 and TRBJ1-2; possible D gene TRBD1, 5 bases. Germline V gives CDR1 SQVTM, CDR2 ANQGSEA. Trimming stripped 3 bases from V and 0 bases from J, with 11 bases between. The CDR3 has 14 residues. CDR3 nucleotides: TGCAGCGTTGAGGGGCCGACAGCTAACTATGGCTACACCTTC. Protein product: CSVEGPTANYGYTF. Complete variable domain (other parts from reference TRBV29-1 and TRBJ1-2): SAVISQKPSRDICQRGTSLTIQCQVDSQVTMMFWYRQQPGQSLTLIATANQGSEATYESGFVIDKFPISRPNLTFSTLTVSNMSPEDSSIYLCSVEGPTANYGYTFGSGTRLTVV.

The V gene is TRBV7-9, the J gene TRBJ1-1; D gene uncertain. Trimming shortened V by 6 bases and J by 11 bases, and 13 bases separated the two germline ends. Germline V gives CDR1 SEHNR, CDR2 FQNEAQ (reference sequence). This CDR3 has 11 residues. The CDR3 DNA is TGTGCCAGCAGTTCCCAAGCAGCGGCTTTCTTT. Translated: CASSSQAAAFF.

The chain recombines TRBV7-9 with TRBJ2-1; D tentatively reads TRBD1 or TRBD2 (5 bases each). Trimming removed 5 bases at V and 0 bases at J, with 11 bases between. The V gene's germline CDR1 is SEHNR and CDR2 FQNEAQ (reference sequence). The CDR3 consists of 15 residues. In DNA, the CDR3 is TGTGCCAGCAGCCCCCGGGGCGTCTCCTACAATGAGCAGTTCTTC. Protein product: CASSPRGVSYNEQFF.

This clonotype was counted ten times or more. The V and J genes are TRBV4-1 and TRBJ2-2; tentative D call: TRBD1 (5 bases). The V gene lost 0 bases and the J gene lost 0 bases, with 8 bases spanning the gap. From germline, CDR1 is MGHRA and CDR2 YSYEKL. The CDR3 spans 16 residues. The DNA of the CDR3 is TGCGCCAGCAGCCAAGATCAGGGCGCGAACACCGGGGAGCTGTTTTTT. Its protein is CASSQDQGANTGELFF.

With regard to this clonotype: This is likely an artifact of a read error, given a far larger clone one base away. J is TRBJ2-3 and V is TRBV6-1; D is possibly TRBD1 (7 bases). CDR1 is MNHNS, CDR2 SASEGT, per germline. The CDR3 length is 14 residues. The CDR3 coding sequence is TGTGCCATCAACAGGGGAACTAGCACAGATAAGCAGTATTTT. Its protein product is CAINRGTSTDKQYF.

This clonotype was seen ten or more times. The CDR3 region has the DNA TGCAGTGCTTCAACAGGGTTCACTGAAGCTTTCTTT. This encodes CSASTGFTEAFF. J is TRBJ1-1 and V is TRBV20-1; weak D call: TRBD1 (6 bases). The CDR3 loop spans 12 amino acids. V was pared by 5 bases and J by 4 bases, with 11 bases between. Germline assignment: CDR1 DFQATT and CDR2 SNEGSKA (reference sequence).

This clonotype has a handful of counts. No DNA is shown, since the ends of the CDR3 on it are uncertain; the CDR3 is the one TCRdb lists. The CDR3 sequence: CASSSIRTGGVSGELFFF. The chain has TRBV7-2 and TRBJ2-2; the table calls TRBD1, which could not be checked here. Ends included, the CDR3 has 18 residues. Germline V gene lookup returns CDR1 SGHTA and CDR2 FQGNSA.

The sample holds many counts of this clonotype. The V gene is TRBV11-2, the J gene TRBJ2-2; TRBD2 is a possible D gene (5 bases). Between the trimmed V and J ends, which lost 7 bases and 6 bases, there was a span of 15 bases. The CDR3 spans 14 residues. Germline CDR1 and CDR2: SGHAT and FQNNGV. The CDR3 DNA reads TGTGCCAGCACCCCTACGTCGGGATCCGGGGAGCTGTTTTTT. Translated, it gives CASTPTSGSGELFF.

Ten or more counts support this clonotype. This chain joins TRBV7-9 and TRBJ2-5; TRBD2 is a possible D gene (7 bases). V lost 3 bases, J lost 5 bases, and 19 bases lay in between. The length of the CDR3 is 16 residues. The germline gives CDR1 SEHNR, CDR2 FQNEAQ (reference sequence). CDR3 protein: CASSFEGGVFSETQYF. In DNA, the CDR3 is TGTGCCAGCAGCTTCGAGGGGGGGGTATTTTCGGAGACCCAGTACTTC.

This clonotype was seen ten or more times. The chain joins TRBV5-1 to TRBJ2-3; 10 nucleotides line up with TRBD2. The CDR3 is 17 amino acids. Looked up from germline, CDR1 is SGHRS and CDR2 is YFSETQ. The V and J ends lost 0 bases and 2 bases, in that order; junction bases with no gene match: 6. The CDR3 nucleotides read TGCGCCAGCAGCTTGGCCTTAGCGGGGGGCCCCACAGATACGCAGTATTTT. As protein: CASSLALAGGPTDTQYF. The complete variable domain, with remaining parts taken from reference TRBV5-1 and TRBJ2-3, reads KAGVTQTPRYLIKTRGQQVTLSCSPISGHRSVSWYQQTPGQGLQFLFEYFSETQRNKGNFPGRFSGRQFSNSRSEMNVSTLELGDSALYLCASSLALAGGPTDTQYFGPGTRLTVL.